This is a list of T cell receptor beta chains from one sample in a study of T cell responses to AZD1222 COVID-19 vaccine. Here immunoSEQ multiplex PCR was the method, and the copy in TCRdb shows in-frame clones only, minus some. The sample shows about 180,000 clones, roughly 89% of them seen only once. Specimen: peripheral blood, collected on day 0 of AZD1222 vaccination. The receptors originated from an adult in good health. Both conserved end residues are part of each CDR3. The D gene is left open where the match is weak. Not every row has a clone size; where given, it reads once, few, many or a size class.

clone size	J gene	V gene	D gene	CDR3 protein	CDR3 DNA
NA	TRBJ2-7	TRBV18	TRBD2	CASSPRTSGSYEQYF	TGTGCCAGCTCACCGCGGACTAGCGGGAGCTACGAGCAGTACTTC
NA	TRBJ1-1	TRBV19	TRBD1	CASSSQGAGNTEAFF	TGTGCCAGTAGTTCCCAGGGGGCAGGGAACACTGAAGCTTTCTTT
NA	TRBJ2-1	TRBV18	NA	CASSPRKGTGNEQFF	TGTGCCAGCTCACCAAGAAAGGGGACGGGGAATGAGCAGTTCTTC
NA	TRBJ2-2	TRBV4-2	TRBD1	CASSQSSDRADLTGELFF	TGTGCCAGCAGCCAATCCTCCGACAGGGCCGACCTCACCGGGGAGCTGTTTTTT
NA	TRBJ1-5	TRBV24-1	NA	CATPGREQPQHF	TGTGCCACCCCCGGCAGGGAGCAGCCCCAGCATTTT
NA	TRBJ1-5	TRBV19	NA	CASSIESNSNQPQHF	TGTGCCAGTAGTATAGAGTCAAATAGCAATCAGCCCCAGCATTTT
once	TRBJ1-3	TRBV6-5	NA	CASITSGNTIYF	TGTGCCAGCATAACCTCTGGAAACACCATATATTTT
NA	TRBJ1-1	TRBV28	TRBD1	CASREGQGAQRFTEAFF	TGTGCCAGCAGGGAGGGACAGGGAGCGCAGCGGTTCACTGAAGCTTTCTTT
NA	TRBJ2-3	TRBV6-6	TRBD2	CASSPNLLSGGYTDTQYF	TGTGCCAGCAGTCCTAACCTTTTAAGCGGGGGTTACACAGATACGCAGTATTTT
NA	TRBJ1-5	TRBV6-5	NA	CAIQGNPNQPQHF	TGTGCCATTCAGGGTAATCCCAATCAGCCCCAGCATTTT
once	TRBJ1-1	TRBV6-5	NA	CASRSGTSEAFF	TGTGCCAGCCGCTCAGGTACTTCTGAAGCTTTCTTT
NA	TRBJ1-1	TRBV4-3	NA	CASSQDPRDGTEAFF	TGCGCCAGCAGCCAAGACCCCCGGGATGGCACTGAAGCTTTCTTT
NA	TRBJ2-5	TRBV7-3	NA	CASSPKSGGYQETQYF	TGTGCCAGCAGCCCTAAATCGGGCGGATACCAAGAGACCCAGTACTTC
NA	TRBJ1-1	TRBV7-9	TRBD1	CASSPEVTGIDTEAFF	TGTGCCAGCAGCCCCGAGGTGACAGGGATCGACACTGAAGCTTTCTTT
NA	TRBJ2-3	TRBV6-5	TRBD2	CASAGRGTDTQYF	TGTGCCAGCGCAGGGAGGGGCACAGATACGCAGTATTTT
NA	TRBJ1-2	TRBV5-1	NA	CASSLAGLGGYGYTF	TGCGCCAGCAGCTTGGCGGGTCTGGGTGGCTATGGCTACACCTTC
NA	TRBJ2-1	TRBV28	NA	CASSFSLGLYEQFF	TGTGCCAGCAGTTTTAGTTTGGGGTTGTATGAGCAGTTCTTC
NA	TRBJ2-7	TRBV10-3	NA	CAISESFGQGKPSSEQYF	TGTGCCATCAGTGAGTCGTTCGGCCAGGGGAAGCCCTCGAGCGAGCAGTACTTC